This TCR beta chain appears in the sequencing data of a study of blood T cell repertoires in COVID-19. Study summary: Collection of acute and convalescent COVID-19 samples took place in the United States, Italy and Spain.

The repertoire was sequenced with immunoSEQ multiplex PCR; TCRdb's copy has only in-frame clones and lacks some. The data contain fewer than 450,000 clones, 85% to 90% of them singletons. This CDR3 has 19 amino acids. The germline V gene has CDR1 SGHRS and CDR2 YFSETQ. Germline trimming cut 3 bases from V and 4 bases from J; bases unmatched to any gene: 15. Sequencing was carried out using peripheral blood. V gene TRBV5-1 combines with J gene TRBJ2-1; 11 positions match TRBD2. The TCR comes from a woman between 50 and 59 years old with COVID-19, enrolled during active disease. The CDR3: CASSSGRGLADLRYNEQFF. CDR3 nucleotides: TGCGCCAGCAGCTCCGGGAGGGGACTAGCGGACCTCAGGTACAATGAGCAGTTCTTC.